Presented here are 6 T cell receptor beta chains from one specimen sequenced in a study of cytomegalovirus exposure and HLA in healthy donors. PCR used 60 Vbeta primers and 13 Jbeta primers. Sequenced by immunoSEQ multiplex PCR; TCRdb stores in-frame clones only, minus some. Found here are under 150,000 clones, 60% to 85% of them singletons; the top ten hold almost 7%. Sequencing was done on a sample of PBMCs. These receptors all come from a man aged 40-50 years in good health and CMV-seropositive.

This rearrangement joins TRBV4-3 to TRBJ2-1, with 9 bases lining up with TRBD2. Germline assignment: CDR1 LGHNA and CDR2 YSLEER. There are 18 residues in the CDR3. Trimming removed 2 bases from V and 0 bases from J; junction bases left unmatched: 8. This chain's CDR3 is CASSQKKTSGSSYNEQFF. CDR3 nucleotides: TGCGCCAGCAGCCAAAAGAAGACTAGCGGAAGCTCCTACAATGAGCAGTTCTTC.

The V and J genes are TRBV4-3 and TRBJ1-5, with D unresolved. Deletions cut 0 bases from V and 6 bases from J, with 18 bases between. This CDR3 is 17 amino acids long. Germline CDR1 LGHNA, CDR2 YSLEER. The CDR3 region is CASSQEPVYSMGQPQHF. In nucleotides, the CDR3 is TGCGCCAGCAGCCAAGAGCCAGTTTATAGCATGGGTCAGCCCCAGCATTTT.

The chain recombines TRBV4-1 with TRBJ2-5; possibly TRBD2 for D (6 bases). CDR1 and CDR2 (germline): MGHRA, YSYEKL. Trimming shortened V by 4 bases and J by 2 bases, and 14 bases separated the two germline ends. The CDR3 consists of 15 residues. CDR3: CASSPLAVLQETQYF. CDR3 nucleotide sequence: TGCGCCAGCAGCCCTTTAGCGGTTCTTCAAGAGACCCAGTACTTC.

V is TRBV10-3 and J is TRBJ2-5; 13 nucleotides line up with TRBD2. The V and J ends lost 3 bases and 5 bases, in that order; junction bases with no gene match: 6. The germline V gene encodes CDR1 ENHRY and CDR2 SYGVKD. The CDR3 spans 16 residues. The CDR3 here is CAISDTSGRALETQYF. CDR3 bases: TGTGCCATCAGTGATACTAGCGGGAGGGCCTTGGAGACCCAGTACTTC.

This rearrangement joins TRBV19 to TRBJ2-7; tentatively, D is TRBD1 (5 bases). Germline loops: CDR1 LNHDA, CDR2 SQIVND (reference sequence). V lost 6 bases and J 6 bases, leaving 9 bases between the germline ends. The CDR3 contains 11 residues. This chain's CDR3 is CASSRTGEQYF. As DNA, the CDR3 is TGTGCCAGTAGCCGAACAGGCGAGCAGTACTTC.

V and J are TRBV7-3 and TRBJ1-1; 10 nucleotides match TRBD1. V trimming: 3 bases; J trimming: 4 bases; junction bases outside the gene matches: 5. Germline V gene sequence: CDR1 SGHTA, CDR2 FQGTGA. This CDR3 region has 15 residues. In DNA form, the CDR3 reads TGTGCCAGCAGCTTGACAGGGGGCCCGGGCACTGAAGCTTTCTTT. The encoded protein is CASSLTGGPGTEAFF. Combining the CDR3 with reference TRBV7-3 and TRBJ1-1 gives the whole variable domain GAGVSQTPSNKVTEKGKYVELRCDPISGHTALYWYRQSLGQGPEFLIYFQGTGAADDSGLPNDRFFAVRPEGSVSTLKIQRTERGDSAVYLCASSLTGGPGTEAFFGQGTRLTVV.